This T cell receptor beta chain was documented in a study of shared clonotypes between healthy human individuals (dated by TCRdb to the early 2020s). The study in broad terms: Three men and two women, aged 18 to 49 years, made up the cohort. To increase sequencing depth and limit assay-specific biases, different laboratories used diverse techniques to prepare libraries and sequence TCR repertoires. Blood TCR repertoires of about five healthy adults were deeply sequenced to estimate repertoire size and the extent of clonotype sharing between individuals. For each donor, CD4 naive and CD4 memory were each run on three plates, CD8 naive on two plates, and CD8 memory on one plate. Per donor, leukapheresis produced somewhere between about 0.94 and 8.9 billion PBMCs. What the research found in general, with its limitations: Pairwise subsampling led to the expectation that sequencing depth would affect the degree of clonotype sharing among donors. Rarefaction of sorted-subset datasets indicated incomplete sequencing despite the large sequencing depth. Sampling was restricted to blood, and TCR repertoires in tissue are likely to differ from TCR repertoires in blood. Across a handful of donors, approximately 5% of naive CD4, roughly 3.5% of naive CD8, about 2.3% of memory CD4, and 0.3% to 0.45% of memory CD8 clonotypes were shared. Clonotypes shared by all four sorted-subset donors showed higher generation probabilities than non-shared clonotypes. The small number of donors limited the genetic and exposure-history diversity represented. Larger estimated clonotype richness was generally found for naive subsets than for memory subsets.

The CDR3 runs 14 residues from the cysteine to the phenylalanine. Only the CDR3 region is kept as DNA, spanning 42 bases read in frame from base 1. The V end loses 5 bases and the J end loses 0 bases, and a stretch of 7 bases separates them. CDR1 MNHEY and CDR2 SVGAGI were looked up in the germline V gene. Using the deep immunoSEQ assay, TCR CDR3 regions were amplified from genomic DNA by multiplex PCR. Extracted genomic DNA from each cell subset was spread evenly across all wells of several immunoSEQ 96-well plates, with each plate serving as a replicate. Each replicate PCR for sorted subsets received around 200 ng genomic DNA, equal to about 30,000 T cell genomes. Purified libraries were measured with a Qubit 3.0 fluorometer, size-checked on a Bioanalyzer 2100, and measured again with the KAPA Library Quantification kit. Every immunoSEQ 96-well plate was sequenced on a separate single-read 150-cycle Illumina NextSeq 550 flow cell. On the authors' methods: Because the immunoSEQ output included only junctional sequences and no quality scores, the filtering could not be the same as the filtering used for full-length reads. To assign V/J genes and CDR3, sequences were annotated against IMGT germline references using PyIR, a Python wrapper for IgBLAST v1.9. Reads were removed for weak V/J assignments (E-value above 1e-6), missing CDR3, stop codons, out-of-frame junctions, or ambiguous translated residues. V3J clonotypes were defined by identical inferred V gene, J gene, and CDR3 amino acid sequence. To compute the percentage overlap between repertoires, the number of shared unique clonotypes was divided by the size of the smaller repertoire. Richness of each repertoire was evaluated using RTK rarefaction, the Chao1 estimator, and Recon v2.1 estimates of unobserved clonotypes. OLGA was used to compute generation probabilities for all TCRbeta clonotypes that the gDNA method yielded from a handful of donors. TCRdb re-hosts the immuneACCESS table, in-frame sequences only. Its copies lack some clones; in the studies checked, an unresolved V gene accounts for under half of them, and the cause for the rest is not known. V and J calls plus clone size are reproduced from that table; the DNA served to infer D and trimming. Present in this sample are 900,000 to 1,200,000 clones, 75% to 85% of which were seen just once. The top ten hold roughly 0.61% of the sample.

About this clone itself: Its antigen specificity is not known. Per-base qualities were not stored, and no clone one base away is much larger.

Healthy HIV-negative adults with no recently reported acute infections or vaccinations were included as donors. Only Caucasian adults living in Nashville, Tennessee, USA were represented among the donors. Magnetic negative selection was used to enrich CD4+ T cells, after which naive cells were positively selected on CD45RA and the negative fraction became the memory subset. After blood collection by leukapheresis, PBMCs were isolated using Ficoll-Histopaque density gradient centrifugation and then cryopreserved in the vapor phase of liquid nitrogen. Analytical flow cytometry was used to check the purity and quantity of each magnetically sorted T cell population. Genomic DNA was isolated from every sorted fraction and measured by UV absorbance on a Nanodrop 2000c.

The chain is assembled from TRBV6-5 and TRBJ1-4; the D gene lacks a confident call. Sequences were obtained from memory CD4+ T cells from PBMCs. Sample cell subset or site, as interpreted from the label and publication: CD45RA-negative fraction. The receptor was isolated from a man between 18 and 35 years old in good health. Some clones in this sample may be carry-over from other donors' samples. The CDR3 reads as follows: CASSPQTTNEKLFF. The DNA is as follows: TGTGCCAGCAGTCCCCAGACAACTAATGAAAAACTGTTTTTT.